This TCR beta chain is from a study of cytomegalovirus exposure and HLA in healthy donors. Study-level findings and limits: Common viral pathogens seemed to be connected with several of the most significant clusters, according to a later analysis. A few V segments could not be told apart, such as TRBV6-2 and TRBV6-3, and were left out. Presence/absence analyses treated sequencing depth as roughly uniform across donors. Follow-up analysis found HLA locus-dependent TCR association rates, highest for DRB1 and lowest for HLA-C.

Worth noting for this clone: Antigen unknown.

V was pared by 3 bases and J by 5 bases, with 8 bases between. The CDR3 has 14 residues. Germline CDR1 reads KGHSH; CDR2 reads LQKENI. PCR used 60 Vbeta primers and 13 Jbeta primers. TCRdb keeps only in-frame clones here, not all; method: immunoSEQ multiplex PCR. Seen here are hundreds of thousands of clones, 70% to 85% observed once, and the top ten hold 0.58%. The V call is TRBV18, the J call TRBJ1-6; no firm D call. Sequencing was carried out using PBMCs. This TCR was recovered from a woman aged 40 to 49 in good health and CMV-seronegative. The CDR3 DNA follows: TGTGCCAGCTCACCCAATGTAGATAATTCACCCCTCCACTTT. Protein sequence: CASSPNVDNSPLHF.